The 10 T cell receptor beta chains below come from one sample, sequenced in a study of blood T cells in healthy people across ages. Sample-barcoded 5' priming and a J-beta primer mix drove a second PCR of 7 to 11 cycles. Using its own MiXCR run on the 5' RACE reads, TCRdb lists one record per CDR3 protein. The sample lists about 690,000 distinct CDR3 sequences; 40% to 50% were seen once. The sequenced sample consisted of blood. These receptors came from a man older than 75 in good health.

The sample holds one count of this clonotype. The chain joins TRBV18 to TRBJ2-4; a weak D match, TRBD1 (5 bases). The J call could be wrong; TRBJ2-7 is a better fit for the DNA end. The CDR3 sequence is 14 residues long. Germline CDR1 is KGHSH and CDR2 is LQKENI. The DNA for the CDR3 is TGTGCCAGCTCACCACCGACAGAATACTACGAGCAGTACTTC. Translated, it gives CASSPPTEYYEQYF.

This clonotype was counted many times. This chain joins TRBV7-2 and TRBJ1-2; no clear D. The germline CDR1 and CDR2 sequences are SGHTA and FQGNSA. This CDR3 has 13 residues. The V end lost 5 bases, the J end lost 1 base, and 8 bases lay between the germline ends. The CDR3 protein is CASSQQLNYGYTF. The CDR3 nucleotides read TGTGCCAGCAGCCAACAGCTTAACTATGGCTACACCTTC. Full variable domain (outside the CDR3, taken from reference TRBV7-2 and TRBJ1-2): GAGVSQSPSNKVTEKGKDVELRCDPISGHTALYWYRQSLGQGLEFLIYFQGNSAPDKSGLPSDRFSAERTGGSVSTLTIQRTQQEDSAVYLCASSQQLNYGYTFGSGTRLTVV.

J is TRBJ2-5 and V is TRBV20-1; TRBD2 matches at 16 bases. This CDR3 region has 21 residues. Germline V gene sequence: CDR1 DFQATT, CDR2 SNEGSKA (reference sequence). V was clipped by 1 base and J by 4 bases; unmatched bases: 18. CDR3 residues: CSARGGRGLAGGLVGRETQYF. The DNA of the CDR3 is TGCAGTGCTAGAGGAGGACGGGGACTAGCGGGAGGGCTCGTTGGTCGAGAGACCCAGTACTTC.

This clonotype was counted only a few times. The rearrangement links TRBV2 to TRBJ1-2; weak D call: TRBD1 (5 bases). This CDR3 has 14 amino acids. With 4 bases removed from V and 2 bases from J, the gap between germline ends came to 11 bases. Germline CDR1 is SNHLY and CDR2 is FYNNEI. CDR3 nucleotide sequence: TGTGCCAGCAGTGTAACAGGAAACAACTATGGCTACACCTTC. It yields the protein CASSVTGNNYGYTF.

CDR3 coding DNA: TGCAGTGCTGCCCTCAGCGGAGGAAGCTCCTACGAGCAGTACTTC. This encodes CSAALSGGSSYEQYF. The chain links TRBV20-1 to TRBJ2-7; a possible D gene is TRBD2 (5 bases). The V and J ends lost 5 bases and 0 bases respectively, with 17 bases between them. The CDR3 runs 15 residues. Germline CDR1 is DFQATT and CDR2 is SNEGSKA (reference sequence).

Comment on this clonotype: One end of the junction varies from germline; a read error may be responsible. V and J are TRBV6-1 and TRBJ1-6; TRBD1 matches 8 bases. The CDR3 loop spans 16 amino acids. The germline CDR1 and CDR2 sequences are MNHNS and SASEGT. The CDR3 region is CASSEARTGPYSPPHF. The DNA for the CDR3 is TGTGCCAGCAGTGAAGCAAGGACAGGGCCGTATTCACCCCCCCACTTT.

V and J are TRBV10-3 and TRBJ2-1; 8 positions match TRBD1. The J segment lost 13 bases and the V segment lost 10 bases, leaving 18 bases of the junction unmatched. Germline CDR1 ENHRY, CDR2 SYGVKD. The CDR3 is 14 amino acids. CDR3 in amino acids: CATLDDRGGETQFF. CDR3 DNA sequence: TGTGCCACCCTTGATGACAGGGGTGGCGAGACCCAGTTCTTC.

This clonotype was picked up one time. V usage is TRBV4-3 and J usage is TRBJ2-4, with 9 bases matching TRBD1. J gave up 11 bases and V 3 bases, and 8 bases lay outside the gene matches. The CDR3 runs 14 residues. Per germline, CDR1 LGHNA and CDR2 YSLEER. In DNA, the CDR3 is TGCGCCAGCAGCCAGCAGACAGGGGGGGACGTTCAGTACTTC. Its protein product is CASSQQTGGDVQYF.

This clonotype is a singleton in its sample. The chain employs TRBV28 and TRBJ2-7; tentatively, D is TRBD1 (6 bases). The CDR3 is made up of 19 amino acids. The V end was cut by 6 bases, the J end by 3 bases, with 30 bases between. Germline V CDR1 and CDR2: MDHEN, SYDVKM. This CDR3 is CASSQPGRSNRGGRYEQYF. CDR3 DNA sequence: TGTGCCAGCAGCCAACCGGGACGGAGCAATAGAGGGGGACGCTACGAGCAGTACTTC.

The V and J genes are TRBV7-9 and TRBJ2-5; 7 bases match TRBD2. Losses at the gene ends were 5 bases for V and 5 bases for J; bases not matched to a gene: 14. This CDR3 is built from 16 residues. The germline V gene has CDR1 SEHNR and CDR2 FQNEAQ (reference sequence). The CDR3 nucleotides are TGTGCCAGCAGCCCCCGGGCGGGGGACCTTCGGGAGACCCAGTACTTC. Translation: CASSPRAGDLRETQYF.